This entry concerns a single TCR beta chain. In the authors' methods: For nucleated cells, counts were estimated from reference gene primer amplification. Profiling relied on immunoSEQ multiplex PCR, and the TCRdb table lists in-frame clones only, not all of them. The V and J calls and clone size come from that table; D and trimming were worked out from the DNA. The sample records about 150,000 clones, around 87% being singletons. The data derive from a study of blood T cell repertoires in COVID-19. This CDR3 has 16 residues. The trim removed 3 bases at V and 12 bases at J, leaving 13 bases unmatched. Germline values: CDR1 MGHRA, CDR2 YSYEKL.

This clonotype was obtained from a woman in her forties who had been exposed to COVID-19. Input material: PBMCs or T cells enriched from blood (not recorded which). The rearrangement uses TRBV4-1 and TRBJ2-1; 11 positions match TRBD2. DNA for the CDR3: TGCGCCAGCAGCCATGTCAGAGTAGCGGGGGGGCCAGGGCAGTTCTTC. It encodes CASSHVRVAGGPGQFF.